These T cell receptor beta chains were read from a single sample in a study of siplizumab effects on memory and regulatory T cells. Profiled with immunoSEQ multiplex PCR; TCRdb holds only in-frame clones, not every one. This table holds 70,000 to 95,000 clones, 95% to 97% found once. The sequencing sample was made of naive CD4+ T cells sorted from blood. These receptors were obtained from a human donor in good health. CDR3s include the opening cysteine and the closing phenylalanine or tryptophan. Fields, in order: D gene, V gene, J gene, clone size, CDR3 DNA, CDR3 protein. The D gene is left open where the match is weak. Only some rows state a clone size, as once, few, many or a class for expanded clones.

>NA|TRBV2|TRBJ1-1|NA
TGTGCCAGCTCCCCGGCCGTAAACACTGAAGCTTTCTTT
CASSPAVNTEAFF
>TRBD2|TRBV6-6|TRBJ2-7|NA
TGTGCCAGCAGTTCTCCGGGACTAGCTACCTACGAGCAGTACTTC
CASSSPGLATYEQYF
>NA|TRBV13|TRBJ1-1|NA
TGTGCCAGCAGTCTCGAGACTGAAGCTTTCTTT
CASSLETEAFF
>NA|TRBV5-1|TRBJ1-4|NA
TGCGCCAGCAGCGCCACAGGGAGGCCGGAGGAAAAACTGTTTTTT
CASSATGRPEEKLFF
>NA|TRBV5-1|TRBJ2-7|NA
TGCGCCAGCAGCTCACGACCCACCGCCTCCTACGAGCAGTACTTC
CASSSRPTASYEQYF
>TRBD2|TRBV10-3|TRBJ2-7|NA
TGTGCCATCAGTGAAGCGGGGCTGTTGTCCGGCGAGCAGTACTTC
CAISEAGLLSGEQYF
>NA|TRBV9|TRBJ2-1|NA
TGTGCCAGCAGCGTAGACCCGAGAAGCTCCTACAATGAGCAGTTCTTC
CASSVDPRSSYNEQFF
>NA|TRBV4-1|TRBJ1-2|NA
TGCGCCAGCAGCCAAGATGGGCAGAGCTATGGCTACACCTTC
CASSQDGQSYGYTF
>TRBD2|TRBV5-1|TRBJ2-1|once
TGCGCCAGCAGCTTGGCCGGGGCGGGGGTGTGGGATGAGCAGTTCTTC
CASSLAGAGVWDEQFF
>NA|TRBV7-9|TRBJ1-2|NA
TGTGCCAGCAGCTTAGCTGGACTGAATGGCTACACCTTC
CASSLAGLNGYTF
>NA|TRBV6-5|TRBJ1-3|NA
TGTGCCAGCAACCAAGGAGACACCATATATTTT
CASNQGDTIYF
>NA|TRBV11-1|TRBJ1-4|NA
TGTGCCAGCAGCTCCCGGGACCCTGGGGAAAAACTGTTTTTT
CASSSRDPGEKLFF
>TRBD1|TRBV11-2|TRBJ2-7|NA
TGTGCCAGCAGCCATCGGACAGGGAACGAGCAGTACTTC
CASSHRTGNEQYF
>NA|TRBV7-9|TRBJ1-1|NA
TGTGCCAGCAGCCCAGAGAAAGGGTGGTGGGCTTTCTTT
CASSPEKGWWAFF
>NA|TRBV28|TRBJ1-2|NA
TGTGCCAGCACCTCCCGCTACTATGGCTACACCTTC
CASTSRYYGYTF
>NA|TRBV5-1|TRBJ2-7|NA
TGCGCCAGCAGCTTGGTGGCGGGGGCCCCCTACGAGCAGTACTTC
CASSLVAGAPYEQYF
>NA|TRBV11-2|TRBJ2-4|NA
TGTGCCAGCAGCTTAGACCCGGGTCTACAGTACTTC
CASSLDPGLQYF
>NA|TRBV7-2|TRBJ2-3|NA
TGTGCCAGCAGCTTAACTGGCGGGGCAGATACGCAGTATTTT
CASSLTGGADTQYF
>TRBD1|TRBV10-3|TRBJ2-1|NA
TGTGCCATCAAGGACAGGAGCTACAATGAGCAGTTCTTC
CAIKDRSYNEQFF
>NA|TRBV28|TRBJ1-1|NA
TGTGCCAGCAGTTTGGGGCAGGGAGGCGCTTTCTTT
CASSLGQGGAFF
>TRBD2|TRBV7-2|TRBJ2-2|NA
TGTGCCAGCAGCTTAGTCGCTAGCGGGAACACCGGGGAGCTGTTTTTT
CASSLVASGNTGELFF
>TRBD2|TRBV2|TRBJ2-2|NA
TGTGCCAGCAAGGTGGTAGCGGGGACCGGGGAGCTGTTTTTT
CASKVVAGTGELFF
>NA|TRBV7-2|TRBJ1-3|NA
TGTGCCAGCAGCGGGGAAACTGGAAACACCATATATTTT
CASSGETGNTIYF
>NA|TRBV7-3|TRBJ1-5|NA
TGTGCCAGCAACCCCACAAATCAGCCCCAGCATTTT
CASNPTNQPQHF
>NA|TRBV6-5|TRBJ2-5|NA
TGTGCCAGCAGTTACACGATGGCGGGGGAGACCCAGTACTTC
CASSYTMAGETQYF
>NA|TRBV6-4|TRBJ1-1|NA
TGTGCCAGCAGTGATCAGCCAGGCGGGGGAACTGAAGCTTTCTTT
CASSDQPGGGTEAFF
>NA|TRBV5-1|TRBJ2-7|NA
TGCGCCAGCAGCTTCTTAGCGGTAGAGTACGAGCAGTACTTC
CASSFLAVEYEQYF
>NA|TRBV7-9|TRBJ1-2|NA
TGTGCCAGCAGCGAAAGAAATCTTAACTATGGCTACACCTTC
CASSERNLNYGYTF
>NA|TRBV10-3|TRBJ2-7|NA
TGTGCCATCATGGCGGGCGGCGAGCAGTACTTC
CAIMAGGEQYF
>NA|TRBV5-1|TRBJ1-1|NA
TGCGCCAGCAGCTTGATCGGGGCCGACACTGAAGCTTTCTTT
CASSLIGADTEAFF
>NA|TRBV7-8|TRBJ1-2|NA
TGTGCCACCTCACACAAAAACTATGGCTACACCTTC
CATSHKNYGYTF
>NA|TRBV12-2|TRBJ2-1|NA
TGTGCAAGTCGCTATCTAGTGAATGAGCAGTTCTTC
CASRYLVNEQFF
>NA|TRBV5-1|TRBJ1-2|NA
TGCGCCAGCAGCCAGGACAGTGGATATGGCTACACCTTC
CASSQDSGYGYTF
>NA|TRBV2|TRBJ2-7|NA
TGTGCCAGCAGTCTACAGGGAGAAGAGCAGTACTTC
CASSLQGEEQYF
>NA|TRBV21-1|TRBJ1-3|NA
TGTGCCAGCAGCAAAAGCAGGTCGACAGCCTCTGGAAACACCATATATTTT
CASSKSRSTASGNTIYF
>TRBD1|TRBV5-1|TRBJ1-5|NA
TGCGCCAGCAGCTTCCGACAGGGAGATCAGCCCCAGCATTTT
CASSFRQGDQPQHF
>NA|TRBV4-1|TRBJ2-1|NA
TGCGCCAGCAGCCAAATGCCGGGACTCTCCAATGAGCAGTTCTTC
CASSQMPGLSNEQFF
>TRBD1|TRBV7-9|TRBJ2-7|NA
TGTGCCAGCAGCTTGATGGGTGGGACAGGGGGCCACGAGCAGTACTTC
CASSLMGGTGGHEQYF
>TRBD1|TRBV18|TRBJ1-2|NA
TGTGCCAGCTCCCCCCCCAGGGGGATGAACTATGGCTACACCTTC
CASSPPRGMNYGYTF
>NA|TRBV6-6|TRBJ2-7|NA
TGTGCCAGCAGTTACCCGGGACGGAAGATCTACGAGCAGTACTTC
CASSYPGRKIYEQYF
>NA|TRBV30|TRBJ1-1|NA
TGTGCCTGGAGTGTCCAAGTGAACACTGAAGCTTTCTTT
CAWSVQVNTEAFF
>NA|TRBV7-3|TRBJ1-1|NA
TGTGCCAGCAGCTTACAAGGGGCTAGTAACACTGAAGCTTTCTTT
CASSLQGASNTEAFF
>TRBD1|TRBV5-3|TRBJ1-5|NA
TGTGCCAGAAGCTGCAACAGGGGTAATCAGCCCCAGCATTTT
CARSCNRGNQPQHF
>NA|TRBV15|TRBJ2-3|NA
TGTGCCACCAGCAGAGGACAGGGAGGGGCAGATACGCAGTATTTT
CATSRGQGGADTQYF
>TRBD2|TRBV5-1|TRBJ2-7|NA
TGCGCCAGCAGCCCCGTAGCCACTAGCGGGGGGCCCGAGCAGTACTTC
CASSPVATSGGPEQYF